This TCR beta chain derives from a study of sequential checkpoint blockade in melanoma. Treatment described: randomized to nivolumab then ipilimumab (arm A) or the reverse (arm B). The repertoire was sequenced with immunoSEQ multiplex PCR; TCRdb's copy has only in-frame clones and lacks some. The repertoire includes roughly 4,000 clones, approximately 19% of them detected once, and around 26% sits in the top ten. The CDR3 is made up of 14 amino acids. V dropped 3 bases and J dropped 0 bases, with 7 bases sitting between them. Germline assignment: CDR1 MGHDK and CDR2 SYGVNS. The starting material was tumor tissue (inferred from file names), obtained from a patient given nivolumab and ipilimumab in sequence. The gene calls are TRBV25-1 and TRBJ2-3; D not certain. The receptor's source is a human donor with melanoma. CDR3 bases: TGTGCCAGCAGTGACAGAGCTAGCACAGATACGCAGTATTTT. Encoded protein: CASSDRASTDTQYF. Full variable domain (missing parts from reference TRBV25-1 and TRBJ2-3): EADIYQTPRYLVIGTGKKITLECSQTMGHDKMYWYQQDPGMELHLIHYSYGVNSTEKGDLSSESTVSRIRTEHFPLTLESARPSHTSQYLCASSDRASTDTQYFGPGTRLTVL.